This T cell receptor beta chain originates from a study of graft-versus-host responses after intestinal transplantation. Overall study: Transplants given to recipients were multivisceral, liver-intestinal, or isolated intestinal. Uniformly, recipients were administered anti-thymocyte globulin induction with subsequent tacrolimus and steroids for around three years.

Findings of the study overall: Recipient marrow held GvH clones, some first seen in ileum or blood. Circulating GvH clone levels at their peak were associated with HvG declines (early post-transplant).

Sequencing was performed with immunoSEQ multiplex PCR; in TCRdb, only in-frame clones are kept and a portion is missing. The sample shows about 47,000 clones, roughly 91% of them seen only once. Worth noting for this clone: Its antigen is unidentified.

The length of the CDR3 is 15 residues. From germline, CDR1 is SNHLY and CDR2 FYNNEI. Between the trimmed V and J ends, which lost 3 bases and 6 bases, there was a span of 17 bases. This material consisted of PBMCs, taken approximately 740 days after a first intestinal transplant, on the day of a second. The receptor was derived from a human patient who received an intestinal transplant, so some T cells may come from the graft donor. The chain recombines TRBV2 with TRBJ1-2; no firm D call. CDR3 loop: CASSDSAALGDGYTF. CDR3 sequence (DNA): TGTGCCAGCAGTGACTCGGCAGCCTTAGGTGATGGCTACACCTTC. The whole variable domain, remainder taken from reference TRBV2 and TRBJ1-2, is EPEVTQTPSHQVTQMGQEVILRCVPISNHLYFYWYRQILGQKVEFLVSFYNNEISEKSEIFDDQFSVERPDGSNFTLKIRSTKLEDSAMYFCASSDSAALGDGYTFGSGTRLTVV.